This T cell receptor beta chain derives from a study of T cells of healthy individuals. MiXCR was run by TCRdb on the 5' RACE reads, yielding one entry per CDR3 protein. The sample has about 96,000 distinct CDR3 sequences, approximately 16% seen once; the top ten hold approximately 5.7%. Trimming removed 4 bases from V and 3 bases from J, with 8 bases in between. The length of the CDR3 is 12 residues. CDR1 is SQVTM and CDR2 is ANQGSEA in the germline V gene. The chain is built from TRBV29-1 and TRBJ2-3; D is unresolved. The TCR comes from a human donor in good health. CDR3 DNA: TGCAGCGTTGGAACTGGAACAGATACGCAGTATTTT. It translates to CSVGTGTDTQYF.